Following are 8 T cell receptor beta chains from one sample sequenced in a study of CD8+CD57+ T cells in acquired aplastic anemia. CD8+CD57+ cell expansion, shown by flow cytometry, had occurred in the patients selected for sequencing. CDR3 and TCR beta VDJ profiling relied on genomic DNA as the template. From the reads, TCRdb called clonotypes with MiXCR, one entry per CDR3 protein. The sample has 220,000 or so distinct CDR3 sequences, 50% to 70% seen once. Sequenced input: sorted CD4+, CD8+, or CD8+CD57+ T cells (not recorded which) from PBMCs. The receptor source for this set is a human donor with aplastic anemia.

This chain links TRBV19 with TRBJ1-6, with unresolved D. The CDR3 sequence is 15 residues long. Germline V CDR1 and CDR2: LNHDA, SQIVND (reference sequence). V was clipped by 0 bases and J by 7 bases, with 10 bases between them. DNA for the CDR3: TGTGCCAGTAGTATAGACAGGTTCCCGAATTCACCCCTCCACTTT. Translating it yields CASSIDRFPNSPLHF.

This chain connects TRBV2 to TRBJ1-6; no reliable D call. Germline V gives CDR1 SNHLY, CDR2 FYNNEI. V was cut by 1 base and J by 9 bases, with 1 base left in between. The CDR3 contains 11 residues. CDR3 residues: CASSEGSPLHF. The CDR3 region has the DNA TGTGCCAGCAGTGAAGGTTCACCCCTCCACTTT. The full variable domain, completed using reference TRBV2 and TRBJ1-6, is EPEVTQTPSHQVTQMGQEVILRCVPISNHLYFYWYRQILGQKVEFLVSFYNNEISEKSEIFDDQFSVERPDGSNFTLKIRSTKLEDSAMYFCASSEGSPLHFGNGTRLTVT.

A note on this clonotype: The junction and the germline gene differ at one end; a read error may be behind it. This chain connects TRBV5-1 to TRBJ2-1; D ambiguous. Germline V lookup: CDR1 SGHRS, CDR2 YFSETQ. This CDR3 is built from 16 residues. This chain's CDR3 is CASSWGRLADYNEQFF. The CDR3 DNA reads as TGTGCCAGCAGCTGGGGTAGGCTCGCGGATTACAATGAGCAGTTCTTC.

This clonotype was counted between two and nine times. The chain has TRBV2 and TRBJ1-6; the match to TRBD1 covers 8 bases. V was clipped by 4 bases and J by 6 bases; unmatched bases: 8. The CDR3 runs 16 residues. Germline loops: CDR1 SNHLY, CDR2 FYNNEI. In nucleotides, the CDR3 is TGTGCCAGCAGTGTGGGGTCAGGGGGCCTTAATTCACCCCTCCACTTT. Its protein product is CASSVGSGGLNSPLHF.

J is TRBJ1-4 and V is TRBV2; TRBD1 aligns across 7 bases. CDR3 size: 15 residues. Losses at the gene ends were 3 bases for V and 8 bases for J; bases not matched to a gene: 9. Germline loops: CDR1 SNHLY, CDR2 FYNNEI. CDR3 nucleotide sequence: TGTGCCAGCAGTGAGAAAGAGACAGGGAACGAAAAACTGTTTTTT. Protein product: CASSEKETGNEKLFF.

V is TRBV2 and J is TRBJ1-1, with 9 bases lining up with TRBD1. V lost 10 bases to trimming and J lost 1 base; unmatched junction nucleotides: 4. The CDR3 contains 13 residues. In germline, CDR1 is SNHLY, CDR2 FYNNEI. CDR3 nucleotides: TGTGCCATCACGGGACAGGGGAACACTGAAGCTTTCTTT. It specifies CAITGQGNTEAFF.

The chain combines TRBV12-3 or TRBV12-4 with TRBJ2-7; 7 bases align to TRBD2. The CDR3 contains 15 residues. Trimming took 7 bases from V and 2 from J; bases not matched to a gene: 11. The CDR3 here is CASNLNSGQTYEQYF. In nucleotides, the CDR3 is TGTGCCAGCAACCTAAATAGCGGGCAGACCTACGAGCAGTACTTC.

The rearrangement links TRBV7-9 to TRBJ1-3; D is ambiguous. The CDR3 covers 15 residues. CDR1 is SEHNR and CDR2 is FQNEAQ in the germline V gene (reference sequence). The V end was cut by 5 bases, the J end by 0 bases, with 11 bases between. The CDR3 here is CASSEQSISGNTIYF. DNA of the CDR3: TGTGCCAGCAGCGAACAATCTATCTCTGGAAACACCATATATTTT. Based on the CDR3 plus reference TRBV7-9 and TRBJ1-3, the full variable domain is DTGVSQNPRHKITKRGQNVTFRCDPISEHNRLYWYRQTLGQGPEFLTYFQNEAQLEKSRLLSDRFSAERPKGSFSTLEIQRTEQGDSAMYLCASSEQSISGNTIYFGEGSWLTVV.